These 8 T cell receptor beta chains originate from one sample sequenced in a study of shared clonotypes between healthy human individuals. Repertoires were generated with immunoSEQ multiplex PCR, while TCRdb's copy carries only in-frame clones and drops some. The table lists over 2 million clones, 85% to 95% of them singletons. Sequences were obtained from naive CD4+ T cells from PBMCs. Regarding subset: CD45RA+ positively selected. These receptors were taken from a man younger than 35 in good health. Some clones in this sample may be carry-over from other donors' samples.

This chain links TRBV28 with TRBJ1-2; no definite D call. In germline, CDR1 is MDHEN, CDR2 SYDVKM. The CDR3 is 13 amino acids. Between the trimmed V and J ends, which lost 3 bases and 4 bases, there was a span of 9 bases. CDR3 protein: CASSFTRLYGYTF. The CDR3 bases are TGTGCCAGCAGTTTCACAAGGCTCTATGGCTACACCTTC.

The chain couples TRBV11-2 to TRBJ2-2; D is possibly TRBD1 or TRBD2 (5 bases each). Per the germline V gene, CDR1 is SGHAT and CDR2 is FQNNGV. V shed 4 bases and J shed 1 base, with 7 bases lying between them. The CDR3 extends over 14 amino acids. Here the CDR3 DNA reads TGTGCCAGCAGCTCGGGGCAGAACACCGGGGAGCTGTTTTTT. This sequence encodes CASSSGQNTGELFF.

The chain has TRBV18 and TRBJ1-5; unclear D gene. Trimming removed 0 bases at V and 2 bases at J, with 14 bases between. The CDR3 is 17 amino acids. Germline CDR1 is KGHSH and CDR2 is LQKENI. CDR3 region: CASSPPGRQGGNQPQHF. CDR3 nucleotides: TGTGCCAGCTCACCACCTGGACGCCAAGGTGGCAATCAGCCCCAGCATTTT.

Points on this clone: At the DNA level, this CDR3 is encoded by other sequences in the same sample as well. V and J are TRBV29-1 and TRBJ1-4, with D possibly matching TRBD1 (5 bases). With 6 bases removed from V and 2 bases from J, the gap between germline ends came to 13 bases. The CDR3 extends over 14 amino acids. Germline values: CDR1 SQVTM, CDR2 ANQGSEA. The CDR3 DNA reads TGCAGCGTGGCAGGGAGGGCGACTAATGAAAAACTGTTTTTT. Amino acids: CSVAGRATNEKLFF.

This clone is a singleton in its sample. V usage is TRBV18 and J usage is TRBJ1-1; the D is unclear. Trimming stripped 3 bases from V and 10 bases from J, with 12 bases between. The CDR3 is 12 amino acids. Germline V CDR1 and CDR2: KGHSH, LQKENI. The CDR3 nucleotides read TGTGCCAGCTCACCGGTTGGACCGGTAGCTTTCTTT. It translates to CASSPVGPVAFF.

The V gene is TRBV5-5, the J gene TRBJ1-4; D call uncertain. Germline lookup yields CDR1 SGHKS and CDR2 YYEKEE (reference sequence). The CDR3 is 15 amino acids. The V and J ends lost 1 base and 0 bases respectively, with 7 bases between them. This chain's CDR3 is CASSLPSTTNEKLFF. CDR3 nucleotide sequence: TGTGCCAGCAGCTTGCCGTCAACAACTAATGAAAAACTGTTTTTT.

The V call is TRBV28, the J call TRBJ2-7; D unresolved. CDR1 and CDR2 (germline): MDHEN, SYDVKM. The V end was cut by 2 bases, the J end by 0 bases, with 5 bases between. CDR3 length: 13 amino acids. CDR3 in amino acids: CASSLDISYEQYF. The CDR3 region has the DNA TGTGCCAGCAGTTTAGACATCTCCTACGAGCAGTACTTC.

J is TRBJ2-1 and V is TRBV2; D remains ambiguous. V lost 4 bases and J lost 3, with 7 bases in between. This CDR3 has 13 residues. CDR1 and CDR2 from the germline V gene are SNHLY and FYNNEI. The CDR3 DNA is TGTGCCAGCAGTGTTGGCAACTACAATGAGCAGTTCTTC. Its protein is CASSVGNYNEQFF.